What follows are 27 T cell receptor beta chains derived from one specimen sequenced in a study of blood T cells in healthy people across ages. With a J-beta primer mix and a sample-barcoded 5' primer, a second PCR ran about 7 to 11 cycles. From the 5' RACE reads, TCRdb called clonotypes with MiXCR, one entry per CDR3 protein. The sample has 550,000 to 700,000 distinct CDR3 sequences, 25% to 30% seen once. The sequencing sample was made of blood. These receptors originate from a woman aged 70-85 years in good health.

There are a few counts of this clonotype. The chain joins TRBV5-1 to TRBJ2-5; 7 bases agree with TRBD1. TRBJ2-7 matches the DNA end more closely, so the J call is doubtful. This CDR3 has 15 amino acids. The germline gives CDR1 SGHRS, CDR2 YFSETQ. This chain's CDR3 is CASSLGDSLYYEQYF. The CDR3, as DNA: TGCGCCAGCAGCTTGGGGGACAGCCTATACTACGAGCAGTACTTC.

This clonotype was seen many times. The chain combines TRBV7-2 with TRBJ2-3; 7 bases line up with TRBD2. The germline V gene has CDR1 SGHTA and CDR2 FQGNSA. The CDR3 length is 17 residues. The V and J ends lost 8 bases and 6 bases, in that order; junction bases with no gene match: 20. In DNA form, the CDR3 reads TGTGCCAGCGGCTACCCCAAACCGGGACTAACCTCGGATACGCAGTATTTT. Translation gives CASGYPKPGLTSDTQYF.

The chain is built from TRBV20-1 and TRBJ1-1, with D tentatively TRBD1 (5 bases). Deletions cut 3 bases from V and 14 bases from J, with 22 bases between. In germline, CDR1 is DFQATT, CDR2 SNEGSKA (reference sequence). CDR3 length: 13 residues. The CDR3 DNA sequence: TGCAGTGCTAGCCCCGGGACCCAAACAGCTGGGTTCTTT. This encodes CSASPGTQTAGFF.

This chain connects TRBV12-3 or TRBV12-4 to TRBJ1-4; 9 nucleotides align to TRBD1. This CDR3 is built from 15 residues. V dropped 6 bases and J dropped 6; count of bases not matched to a gene: 8. CDR3: CASSIPGQGDEKLFF. The CDR3 DNA reads as TGTGCCAGCAGCATTCCGGGACAGGGTGATGAAAAACTGTTTTTT.

The chain has TRBV7-2 and TRBJ2-4, with 9 bases aligning to TRBD1. The CDR3 loop spans 13 amino acids. In germline, CDR1 is SGHTA, CDR2 FQGNSA. The V segment lost 4 bases and the J segment 5 bases; nucleotides outside the gene matches: 0. This chain's CDR3 is CASSWTGENIQYF. CDR3 in DNA: TGTGCCAGCAGCTGGACAGGGGAAAACATTCAGTACTTC.

The chain employs TRBV9 and TRBJ2-5, with D uncertain. With 0 bases removed from V and 1 base from J, the gap between germline ends came to 7 bases. CDR3 length: 14 residues. CDR1 and CDR2 (germline): SGDLS, YYNGEE. CDR3 coding DNA: TGTGCCAGCAGCGTAGGCCAGGCCCAAGAGACCCAGTACTTC. Translating it yields CASSVGQAQETQYF.

This clonotype has a handful of counts. V usage is TRBV5-1 and J usage is TRBJ2-1; TRBD1 matches 9 bases. The DNA end favors TRBJ2-7, so the J call may be wrong. The germline gives CDR1 SGHRS, CDR2 YFSETQ. The CDR3 has 14 residues. CDR3: CASSEGQGTYEQYF. The CDR3 nucleotides are TGCGCCAGCAGCGAGGGACAGGGCACCTACGAGCAGTACTTC.

The J gene is TRBJ2-1, the V gene TRBV7-6; 7 bases align to TRBD2. After removal of 5 bases from V and 5 bases from J, the junction contained 6 bases not matched to a gene. The CDR3 sequence is 14 residues long. Germline values: CDR1 SGHVS, CDR2 FNYEAQ. The chain's CDR3 is CASSPYAGDNEQFF. The DNA of the CDR3 is TGTGCCAGCAGCCCCTACGCGGGGGACAATGAGCAGTTCTTC.

The chain is built from TRBV29-1 and TRBJ2-3; 8 bases agree with TRBD1. The length of the CDR3 is 12 residues. With 4 bases clipped from V and 6 bases from J, the junction kept 3 bases outside the gene matches. In germline, CDR1 is SQVTM, CDR2 ANQGSEA. The CDR3 sequence is CSVVTGGDTQYF. The CDR3 bases are TGCAGCGTTGTAACAGGGGGGGATACGCAGTATTTT.

V usage is TRBV7-2 and J usage is TRBJ2-5; D ambiguous. The J call may be incorrect, as the DNA end agrees better with TRBJ2-1. CDR3 length: 12 amino acids. Germline-derived CDR1 and CDR2 are SGHTA and FQGNSA. The DNA of the CDR3 is TGTGCCAGCAGCTTAGTGCGCTATGAGCAGTTCTTC. Amino acids: CASSLVRYEQFF.

The chain has TRBV12-3 or TRBV12-4 and TRBJ2-7; D possibly matches TRBD1 or TRBD2 (5 bases each). V was shortened by 5 bases and J by 3 bases, with 14 bases between the two germline ends. The CDR3 sequence is 14 residues long. CDR3 in amino acids: CASSPRGGLYEQYF. The CDR3 bases are TGTGCCAGCAGTCCCCGGGGCGGACTCTACGAGCAGTACTTC.

The table lists this clonotype with many counts. V is TRBV4-2 and J is TRBJ2-5; 9 nucleotides align to TRBD2. Germline V CDR1 and CDR2: LGHNA, YNFKEQ. V shed 2 bases and J 4 bases; nucleotides not matched to a gene: 8. The CDR3 runs 16 residues. CDR3 coding DNA: TGTGCCAGCAGCCAACCGGCGGGGGGGGCATCAGAGACCCAGTACTTC. Encoded protein: CASSQPAGGASETQYF.

This chain connects TRBV4-2 to TRBJ2-6; unclear D gene. The V end was cut by 0 bases, the J end by 4 bases, with 7 bases between. The CDR3 is made up of 15 amino acids. CDR1 and CDR2 from the germline V gene are LGHNA and YNFKEQ. The CDR3 loop reads CASSQEAVGANVLTF. DNA of the CDR3: TGTGCCAGCAGCCAAGAAGCCGTCGGGGCCAACGTCCTGACTTTC.

The rearrangement links TRBV4-1 to TRBJ2-3; D remains ambiguous. This CDR3 is 16 amino acids long. The ends were cut back, 0 bases at V and 0 bases at J, with 10 bases in the middle. CDR1 and CDR2 (germline): MGHRA, YSYEKL. This chain's CDR3 is CASSQDKGASTDTQYF. In nucleotides, the CDR3 is TGCGCCAGCAGCCAAGATAAAGGAGCTAGCACAGATACGCAGTATTTT.

There are a few counts of this clonotype. This chain uses TRBV25-1 with TRBJ2-7; D is uncertain. V was shortened by 6 bases and J by 5 bases, with 11 bases between the two germline ends. The CDR3 is made up of 12 amino acids. Per the germline V gene, CDR1 is MGHDK and CDR2 is SYGVNS. DNA of the CDR3: TGTGCCAGCAGACTGCAGACCCACGAGCAGTACTTC. This gives the protein CASRLQTHEQYF.

In its sample, this clonotype was seen a few times. The chain is built from TRBV3-1 and TRBJ1-4, with 10 bases fitting TRBD1. The V segment lost 4 bases and the J segment 5 bases; nucleotides outside the gene matches: 4. The CDR3 consists of 15 residues. The germline V gene has CDR1 LGHDT and CDR2 YNNKEL (reference sequence). The CDR3 reads CASSLRTGGNEKLFF. The DNA of the CDR3 is TGTGCCAGCAGCCTCAGGACAGGGGGGAATGAAAAACTGTTTTTT.

This chain joins TRBV20-1 and TRBJ2-5; the D call may be TRBD1 or TRBD2 (6 bases each). This CDR3 has 16 amino acids. V dropped 6 bases and J dropped 1 base, with 21 bases sitting between them. The germline CDR1 and CDR2 sequences are DFQATT and SNEGSKA (reference sequence). The CDR3 sequence is CSAQGGTHGPQETQYF. CDR3 in DNA: TGCAGTGCCCAAGGGGGGACCCACGGCCCCCAAGAGACCCAGTACTTC.

J is TRBJ2-4 and V is TRBV9; 7 bases are shared with TRBD1. The germline gives CDR1 SGDLS, CDR2 YYNGEE. The CDR3 contains 15 residues. The junction had 4 bases not matched to a gene; V was cut back by 4 bases and J by 0 bases. In nucleotides, the CDR3 is TGTGCCAGCAGCCTCCAGGGGGAAGCCAAAAACATTCAGTACTTC. Encoded protein: CASSLQGEAKNIQYF.

This clonotype was counted at least ten times. V is TRBV3-1 and J is TRBJ2-3; a possible D gene is TRBD1 (7 bases). The germline V gene encodes CDR1 LGHDT and CDR2 YNNKEL (reference sequence). The CDR3 has 12 residues. Trimming removed 3 bases from V and 9 bases from J, with 10 bases in between. The CDR3 DNA is TGTGCCAGCAGCCAGACAGGGAGGACGCAGTATTTT. Residues: CASSQTGRTQYF.

Details on this clonotype: The missing conserved phenylalanine or tryptophan at the end of this CDR3 makes a read error likely. The chain has TRBV12-3 or TRBV12-4 and TRBJ2-4, with 7 bases matching TRBD2. The CDR3 sequence is 14 residues long. V shed 3 bases, J shed 2 bases, and the junction held 1 base outside the gene matches. The CDR3 bases are TGTGCCAGCAGTTTGCGGGGGACCAAAAACATTCAGTACCTC. Amino acid sequence: CASSLRGTKNIQYL.

This clonotype was counted ten times or more. The V call is TRBV27, the J call TRBJ2-1; 7 positions match TRBD2. This CDR3 spans 14 amino acids. V was pared by 6 bases and J by 4 bases, with 6 bases of the junction left unmatched. Germline loops: CDR1 MNHEY, CDR2 SMNVEV (reference sequence). CDR3 sequence reads: CASRRAGEYNEQFF. In DNA, the CDR3 is TGTGCCAGCAGGAGGGCGGGGGAATACAATGAGCAGTTCTTC.

This clonotype was recorded a few times. The V and J genes are TRBV9 and TRBJ2-5; 11 nucleotides agree with TRBD1. Germline V gene data show CDR1 as SGDLS and CDR2 as YYNGEE. The CDR3 has 15 residues. V gave up 0 bases and J gave up 4 bases; unmatched junction bases: 2. CDR3 nucleotide sequence: TGTGCCAGCAGCGTAGGGACAGGGGGCGCAGAGACCCAGTACTTC. Encoded protein: CASSVGTGGAETQYF.

The chain uses TRBV2 and TRBJ1-2, with TRBD1 matching over 8 bases. There are 15 residues in the CDR3. Per the germline V gene, CDR1 is SNHLY and CDR2 is FYNNEI. V trimming: 2 bases; J trimming: 7 bases; junction bases outside the gene matches: 9. CDR3 protein: CASSESLTGGLGYTF. As DNA, the CDR3 is TGTGCCAGCAGTGAAAGTCTTACAGGGGGTCTTGGCTACACCTTC.

The chain carries TRBV19 and TRBJ2-5, with 7 bases lining up with TRBD1. This CDR3 is built from 15 residues. Trimming took 3 bases from V and 5 from J; bases not matched to a gene: 9. Germline V gene data show CDR1 as LNHDA and CDR2 as SQIVND (reference sequence). The CDR3 is CASSMALQTGETQYF. CDR3 bases: TGTGCCAGTAGTATGGCCCTTCAGACAGGGGAGACCCAGTACTTC.

This chain joins TRBV30 and TRBJ2-4; D may be TRBD1 (5 bases). From germline, CDR1 is GTSNPN and CDR2 SVGIG (reference sequence). CDR3 length: 13 amino acids. V was cut by 5 bases and J by 0 bases, with 8 bases left in between. CDR3 nucleotide sequence: TGTGCCTGGCACAGGCTAGCCAAAAACATTCAGTACTTC. Its translation is CAWHRLAKNIQYF.

The chain links TRBV20-1 to TRBJ2-4; D remains unclear. Between the trimmed V and J ends, which lost 2 bases and 0 bases, there was a span of 23 bases. This CDR3 is built from 19 residues. Germline loops: CDR1 DFQATT, CDR2 SNEGSKA (reference sequence). DNA of the CDR3: TGCAGTGCTAGACGGCGGTGGGGAACTCTTCACCTAGCCAAAAACATTCAGTACTTC. Protein sequence: CSARRRWGTLHLAKNIQYF.

The rearrangement links TRBV2 to TRBJ1-5, with D possibly TRBD1 on 5 matching bases. Trimming cost V 3 bases and J 6 bases, with 12 bases left between them. This CDR3 comprises 14 residues. CDR1 is SNHLY, CDR2 FYNNEI, per germline. CDR3 sequence: CASSDGGRFQPQHF. CDR3 nucleotides: TGTGCCAGCAGTGATGGGGGGAGGTTTCAGCCCCAGCATTTT.